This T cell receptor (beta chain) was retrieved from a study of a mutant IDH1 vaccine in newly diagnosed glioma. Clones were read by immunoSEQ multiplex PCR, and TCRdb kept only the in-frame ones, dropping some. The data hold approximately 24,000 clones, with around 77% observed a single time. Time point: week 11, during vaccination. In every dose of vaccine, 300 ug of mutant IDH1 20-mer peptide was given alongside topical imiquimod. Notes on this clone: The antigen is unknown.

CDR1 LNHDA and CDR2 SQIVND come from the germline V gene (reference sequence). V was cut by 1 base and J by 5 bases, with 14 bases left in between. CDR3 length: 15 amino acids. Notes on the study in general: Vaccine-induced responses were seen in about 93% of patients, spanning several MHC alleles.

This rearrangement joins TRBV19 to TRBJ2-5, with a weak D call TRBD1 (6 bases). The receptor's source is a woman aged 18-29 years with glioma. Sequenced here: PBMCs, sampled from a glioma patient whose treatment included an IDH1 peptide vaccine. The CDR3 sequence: CASSIGGGFGETQYF. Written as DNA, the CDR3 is TGTGCCAGTAGTATAGGAGGGGGATTCGGGGAGACCCAGTACTTC.